The 16 T cell receptor beta chains reported below all come from one sample, sequenced in a study of cytomegalovirus exposure and HLA in healthy donors. It was with 60 Vbeta and 13 Jbeta primers that the PCR ran. Some clones are missing from TCRdb's copy, which holds only in-frame ones; the method was immunoSEQ multiplex PCR. Here the sample table reports about 140,000 clones. Sample: PBMCs. Receptor source: a woman younger than 30 in good health and CMV-seronegative.

The V call is TRBV5-1, the J call TRBJ2-3; D is unresolved. V was cut by 5 bases and J by 1 base, with 14 bases left in between. The CDR3 has 15 amino acids. Germline CDR1 SGHRS, CDR2 YFSETQ. CDR3 sequence reads: CASRRQSHRTDTQYF. The CDR3, as DNA: TGCGCCAGCAGACGACAAAGTCATCGCACAGATACGCAGTATTTT.

This chain links TRBV18 with TRBJ2-1; the D gene is possibly TRBD1 (6 bases). V lost 0 bases and J 6 bases, leaving 9 bases between the germline ends. Per the germline V gene, CDR1 is KGHSH and CDR2 is LQKENI. This CDR3 is built from 14 residues. This CDR3 reads CASSPPPGVNEQFF. DNA of the CDR3: TGTGCCAGCTCACCACCGCCAGGGGTCAATGAGCAGTTCTTC.

The rearrangement uses TRBV11-1 and TRBJ2-1, with D perhaps matching TRBD2 (5 bases). Trimming removed 2 bases from V and 0 bases from J, with 14 bases in between. Germline values: CDR1 SGHAT, CDR2 FQDESV (reference sequence). This CDR3 contains 17 residues. CDR3 DNA sequence: TGTGCCAGCAGCTTACAGCGGCGGTTGAGCTCCTACAATGAGCAGTTCTTC. Translated, it gives CASSLQRRLSSYNEQFF.

This chain uses TRBV6-1 with TRBJ2-5; TRBD1 might be the D (5 bases). The J call may be incorrect, as the DNA end agrees better with TRBJ2-7. Germline V gene sequence: CDR1 MNHNS, CDR2 SASEGT. CDR3 size: 14 residues. CDR3 sequence reads: CASSDEPGSYEQYF. For the CDR3, the DNA is TGTGCCAGCAGTGACGAGCCAGGGTCATACGAGCAGTACTTC.

The gene calls are TRBV19 and TRBJ1-1, with 7 bases aligning to TRBD1. This CDR3 has 15 amino acids. J gave up 1 base and V 8 bases, and 10 bases lay outside the gene matches. Germline V gives CDR1 LNHDA, CDR2 SQIVND (reference sequence). CDR3 DNA: TGTGCCAGTGGCCGGACAGGAGACCGGAACACTGAAGCTTTCTTT. Amino acids: CASGRTGDRNTEAFF.

The J gene is TRBJ2-2, the V gene TRBV6-4, with a possible D match to TRBD2 (6 bases). The germline gives CDR1 MRHNA, CDR2 SNTAGT. The CDR3 is 15 amino acids. V lost 2 bases to trimming and J lost 1 base, with 8 bases between them. The CDR3 sequence: CASSDQGGNTGELFF. In nucleotides, the CDR3 is TGTGCCAGCAGTGACCAGGGAGGGAACACCGGGGAGCTGTTTTTT.

The V gene is TRBV7-2, the J gene TRBJ1-1, with D hard to call. The CDR3 has 11 amino acids. Trimming cost V 5 bases and J 9 bases, with 10 bases left between them. Germline V gene sequence: CDR1 SGHTA, CDR2 FQGNSA. The CDR3 sequence is CASSRSEQAFF. In DNA, the CDR3 is TGTGCCAGCAGCCGGAGCGAACAAGCTTTCTTT.

J is TRBJ2-2 and V is TRBV14; a weak D match, TRBD1 (5 bases). Germline assignment: CDR1 SGHDN and CDR2 FVKESK. V was clipped by 3 bases and J by 2 bases, with 7 bases between them. This CDR3 is 14 amino acids long. CDR3 nucleotides: TGTGCCAGCAGCCACAGGGCTAACACCGGGGAGCTGTTTTTT. Its protein is CASSHRANTGELFF.

This chain uses TRBV5-1 with TRBJ1-1; TRBD1 agrees at 9 bases. The CDR3 runs to 14 residues. The junction had 6 bases not matched to a gene; V was cut back by 5 bases and J by 4 bases. Germline values: CDR1 SGHRS, CDR2 YFSETQ. The CDR3 region is CASSPGQGTTEAFF. CDR3 nucleotides: TGCGCCAGCAGTCCGGGACAGGGAACCACTGAAGCTTTCTTT.

Of note for this clone: One end of the junction does not line up with germline, which may come from a read error. The chain combines TRBV7-2 with TRBJ1-1; D is ambiguous. The CDR3 has 12 amino acids. Germline CDR1 and CDR2: SGHTA and FQGNSA. The DNA of the CDR3 is TGTGCCAGCAGCTTAACCCCCCTAGTTCCAAAGTTT. Translating gives CASSLTPLVPKF.

This rearrangement joins TRBV18 to TRBJ2-7, with TRBD1 identical over 7 bases. The CDR3 consists of 14 residues. From germline, CDR1 is KGHSH and CDR2 LQKENI. V shed 3 bases and J 6 bases; nucleotides not matched to a gene: 8. For the CDR3, the DNA is TGTGCCAGCTCACCGGCAGGGACAGTGGGCGAGCAGTACGTC. This translates into CASSPAGTVGEQYV.

The chain has TRBV9 and TRBJ2-1, with 8 bases matching TRBD2. Trimming cost V 0 bases and J 9 bases; bases outside gene matches: 8. Germline V gene data show CDR1 as SGDLS and CDR2 as YYNGEE. This CDR3 is built from 15 residues. This chain's CDR3 is CASSVASGPRVEQFF. The CDR3 nucleotides read TGTGCCAGCAGCGTAGCTAGCGGGCCACGGGTTGAGCAGTTCTTC.

The genes are TRBV29-1 and TRBJ2-1, with TRBD1 identical over 8 bases. The V gene's germline CDR1 is SQVTM and CDR2 ANQGSEA. The CDR3 is 12 residues long. Unmatched junction bases numbered 14, after V lost 7 bases and J lost 15 bases. The CDR3 is CSARIDRGVRFF. The CDR3 nucleotides read TGCAGCGCCCGAATTGACAGGGGAGTTAGGTTCTTC.

The chain couples TRBV4-1 to TRBJ2-1; 9 bases fit TRBD2. CDR1 is MGHRA and CDR2 is YSYEKL in the germline V gene. Trimming took 4 bases from V and 5 from J; bases not matched to a gene: 12. This CDR3 comprises 17 residues. CDR3 residues: CASSRASGEFGDNEQFF. The CDR3 nucleotides are TGCGCCAGCAGCCGGGCTAGCGGGGAGTTTGGGGACAATGAGCAGTTCTTC.

The V and J genes are TRBV6-1 and TRBJ1-2, with TRBD1 matching over 7 bases. J gave up 5 bases and V 0 bases, and 9 bases lay outside the gene matches. The CDR3 has 16 amino acids. Germline V gene data show CDR1 as MNHNS and CDR2 as SASEGT. CDR3 nucleotides: TGTGCCAGCAGTGAAGCGCTTTACAGGGGAGGTTATGGCTACACCTTC. This translates into CASSEALYRGGYGYTF.

This sequence joins TRBV5-4 and TRBJ2-7; D is undetermined. The germline V and J ends were trimmed by 1 base and 6 bases, with 11 bases remaining between them. CDR1 is SGHNT and CDR2 is YYREEE in the germline V gene (reference sequence). The CDR3 is 13 residues long. The CDR3 sequence is CASSLQWSSEQYF. The DNA of the CDR3 is TGTGCCAGCAGCTTGCAGTGGTCTAGCGAGCAGTACTTC.